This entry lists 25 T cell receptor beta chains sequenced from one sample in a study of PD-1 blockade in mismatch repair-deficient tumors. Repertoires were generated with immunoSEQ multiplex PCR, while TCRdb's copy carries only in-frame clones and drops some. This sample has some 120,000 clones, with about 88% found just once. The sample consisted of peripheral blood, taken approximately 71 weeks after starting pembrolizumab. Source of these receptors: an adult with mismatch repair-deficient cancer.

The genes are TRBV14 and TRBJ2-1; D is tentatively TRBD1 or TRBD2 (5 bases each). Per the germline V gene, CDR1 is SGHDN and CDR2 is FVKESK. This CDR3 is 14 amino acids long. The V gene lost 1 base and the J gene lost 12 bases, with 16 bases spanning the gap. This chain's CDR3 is CASSQGTGQPGQFF. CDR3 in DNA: TGTGCCAGCAGCCAAGGAACGGGGCAGCCTGGGCAGTTCTTC.

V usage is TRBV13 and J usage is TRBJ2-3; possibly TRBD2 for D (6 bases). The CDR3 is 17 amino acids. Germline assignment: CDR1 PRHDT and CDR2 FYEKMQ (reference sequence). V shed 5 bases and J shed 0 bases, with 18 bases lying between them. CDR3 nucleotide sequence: TGTGCCAGCAGCATCGGGACCTCCGGGGGAAGCACAGATACGCAGTATTTT. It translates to CASSIGTSGGSTDTQYF. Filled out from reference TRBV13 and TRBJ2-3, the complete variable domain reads AAGVIQSPRHLIKEKRETATLKCYPIPRHDTVYWYQQGPGQDPQFLISFYEKMQSDKGSIPDRFSAQQFSDYHSELNMSSLELGDSALYFCASSIGTSGGSTDTQYFGPGTRLTVL.

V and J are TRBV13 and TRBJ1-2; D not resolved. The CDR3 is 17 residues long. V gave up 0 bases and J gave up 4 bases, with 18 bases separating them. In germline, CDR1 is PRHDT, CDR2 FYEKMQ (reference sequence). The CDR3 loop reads CASSLGQARRSGYGYTF. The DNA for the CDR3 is TGTGCCAGCAGCTTAGGGCAGGCGAGGCGCAGCGGCTATGGCTACACCTTC.

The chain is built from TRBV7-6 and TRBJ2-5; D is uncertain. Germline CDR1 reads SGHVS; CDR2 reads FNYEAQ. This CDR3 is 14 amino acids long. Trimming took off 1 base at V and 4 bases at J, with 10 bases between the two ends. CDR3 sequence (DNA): TGTGCCAGCAGCTTAGTTGACCTCCGAGAGACCCAGTACTTC. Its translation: CASSLVDLRETQYF.

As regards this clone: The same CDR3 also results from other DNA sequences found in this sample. Here the CDR3 DNA reads TGTGCCAGCAGCTTGGGTTACGAGCAGTACTTC. It is translated as CASSLGYEQYF. The rearrangement joins TRBV5-4 to TRBJ2-7, with D unclear. This CDR3 is built from 11 residues. V was clipped by 0 bases and J by 4 bases, with 2 bases between them. Germline lookup yields CDR1 SGHNT and CDR2 YYREEE (reference sequence).

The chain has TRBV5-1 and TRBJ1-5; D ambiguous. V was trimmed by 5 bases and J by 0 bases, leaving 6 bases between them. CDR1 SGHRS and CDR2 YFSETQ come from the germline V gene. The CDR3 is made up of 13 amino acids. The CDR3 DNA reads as TGCGCCAGCAGGAAGGATAGCAATCAGCCCCAGCATTTT. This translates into CASRKDSNQPQHF.

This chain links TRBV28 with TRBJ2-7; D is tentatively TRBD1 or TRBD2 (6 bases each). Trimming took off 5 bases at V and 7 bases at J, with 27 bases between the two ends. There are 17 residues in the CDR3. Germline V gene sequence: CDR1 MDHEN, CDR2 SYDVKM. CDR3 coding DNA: TGTGCCAGCAGTCATGGCCCAAGCCGGGGGCCGTTTAGAGAGCAGTACTTC. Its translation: CASSHGPSRGPFREQYF.

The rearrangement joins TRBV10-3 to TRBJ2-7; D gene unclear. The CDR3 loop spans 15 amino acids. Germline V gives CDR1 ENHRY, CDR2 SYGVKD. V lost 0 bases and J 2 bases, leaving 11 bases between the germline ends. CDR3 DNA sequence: TGTGCCATCAGTGAGTCGACGAGAGGTGCCTACGAGCAGTACTTC. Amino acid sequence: CAISESTRGAYEQYF.

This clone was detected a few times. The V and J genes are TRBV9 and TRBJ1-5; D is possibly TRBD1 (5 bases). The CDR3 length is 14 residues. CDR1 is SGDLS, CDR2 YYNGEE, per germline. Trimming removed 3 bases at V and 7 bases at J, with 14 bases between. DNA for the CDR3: TGTGCCAGCAGCGGGGGAAGGGGAGGACAGCCCCAGCATTTT. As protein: CASSGGRGGQPQHF.

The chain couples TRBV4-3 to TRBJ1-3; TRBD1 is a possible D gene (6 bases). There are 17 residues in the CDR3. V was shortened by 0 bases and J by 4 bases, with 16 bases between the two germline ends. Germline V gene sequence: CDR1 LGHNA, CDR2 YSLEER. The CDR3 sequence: CASSQDLWGASGNTIYF. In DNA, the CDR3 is TGCGCCAGCAGCCAAGATCTGTGGGGGGCGTCAGGAAACACCATATATTTT.

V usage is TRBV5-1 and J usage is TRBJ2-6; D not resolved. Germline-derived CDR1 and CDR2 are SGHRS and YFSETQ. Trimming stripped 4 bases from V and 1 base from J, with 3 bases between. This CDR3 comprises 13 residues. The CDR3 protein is CASSGSGANVLTF. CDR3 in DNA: TGCGCCAGCAGCGGATCTGGGGCCAACGTCCTGACTTTC.

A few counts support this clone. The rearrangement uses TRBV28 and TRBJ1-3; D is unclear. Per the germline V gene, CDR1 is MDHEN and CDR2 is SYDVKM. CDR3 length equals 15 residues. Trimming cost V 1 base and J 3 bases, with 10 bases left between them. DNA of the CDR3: TGTGCCAGCAGTTTATTGGCGGGGATTGGAAACACCATATATTTT. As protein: CASSLLAGIGNTIYF.

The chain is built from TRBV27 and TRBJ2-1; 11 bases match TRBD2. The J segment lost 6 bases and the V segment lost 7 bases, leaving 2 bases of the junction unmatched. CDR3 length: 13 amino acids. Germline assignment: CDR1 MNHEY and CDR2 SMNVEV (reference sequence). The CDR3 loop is CASTTSGINEQFF. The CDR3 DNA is TGTGCCAGCACGACTAGCGGGATCAATGAGCAGTTCTTC.

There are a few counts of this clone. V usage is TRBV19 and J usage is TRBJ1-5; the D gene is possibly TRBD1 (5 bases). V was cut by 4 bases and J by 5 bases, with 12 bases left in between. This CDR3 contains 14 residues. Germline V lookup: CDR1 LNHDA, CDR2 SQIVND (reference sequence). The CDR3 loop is CASSNGGSHQPQHF. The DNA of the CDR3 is TGTGCCAGTAGTAATGGGGGGTCACATCAGCCCCAGCATTTT.

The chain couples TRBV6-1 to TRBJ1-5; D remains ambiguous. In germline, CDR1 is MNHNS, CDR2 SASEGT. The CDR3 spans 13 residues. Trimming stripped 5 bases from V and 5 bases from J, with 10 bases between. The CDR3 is CASSYREHQPQHF. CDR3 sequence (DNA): TGTGCCAGCAGTTATCGAGAACATCAGCCCCAGCATTTT.

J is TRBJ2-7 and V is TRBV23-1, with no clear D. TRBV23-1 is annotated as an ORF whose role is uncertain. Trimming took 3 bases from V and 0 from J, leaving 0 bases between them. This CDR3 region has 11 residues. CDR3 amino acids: CASSHSYEQYF. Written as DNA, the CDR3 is TGCGCCAGCAGTCACTCCTACGAGCAGTACTTC.

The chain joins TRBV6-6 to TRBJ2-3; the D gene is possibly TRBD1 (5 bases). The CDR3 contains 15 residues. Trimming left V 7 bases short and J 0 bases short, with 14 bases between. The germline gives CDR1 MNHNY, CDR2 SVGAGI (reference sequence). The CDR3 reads CASNVGAASTDTQYF. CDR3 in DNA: TGTGCCAGCAATGTAGGGGCCGCTAGCACAGATACGCAGTATTTT.

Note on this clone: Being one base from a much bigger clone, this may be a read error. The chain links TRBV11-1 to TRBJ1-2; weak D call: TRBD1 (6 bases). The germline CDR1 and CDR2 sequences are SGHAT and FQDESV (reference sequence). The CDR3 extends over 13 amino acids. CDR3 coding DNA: TGTGCCAGCAGCCTGGACAGTAACTATGGTTACACCTTC. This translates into CASSLDSNYGYTF.

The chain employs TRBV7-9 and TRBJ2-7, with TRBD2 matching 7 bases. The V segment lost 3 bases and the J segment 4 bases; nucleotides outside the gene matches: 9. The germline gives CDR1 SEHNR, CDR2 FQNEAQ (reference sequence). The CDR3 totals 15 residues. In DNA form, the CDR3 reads TGTGCCAGCAGCTTCAGAGCGGGGCAGCCTTACGAGCAGTACTTC. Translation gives CASSFRAGQPYEQYF.

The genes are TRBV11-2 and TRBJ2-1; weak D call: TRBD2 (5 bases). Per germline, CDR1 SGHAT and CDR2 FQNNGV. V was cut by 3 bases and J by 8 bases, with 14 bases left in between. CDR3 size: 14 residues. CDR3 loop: CASSLVSRVHEQFF. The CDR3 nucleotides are TGTGCCAGCAGCTTGGTCTCGCGGGTCCATGAGCAGTTCTTC.

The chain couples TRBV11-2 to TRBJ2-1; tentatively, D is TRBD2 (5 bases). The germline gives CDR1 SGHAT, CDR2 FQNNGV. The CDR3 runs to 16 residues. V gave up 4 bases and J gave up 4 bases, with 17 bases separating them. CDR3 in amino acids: CASSSPTGSQYNEQFF. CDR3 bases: TGTGCCAGCAGCTCCCCCACGGGGAGCCAATACAATGAGCAGTTCTTC.

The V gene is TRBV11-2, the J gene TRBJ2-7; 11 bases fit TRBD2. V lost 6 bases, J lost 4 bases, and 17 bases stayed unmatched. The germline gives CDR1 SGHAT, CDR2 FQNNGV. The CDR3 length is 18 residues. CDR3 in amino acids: CASRHIRATSGMGYEQYF. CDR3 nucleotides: TGTGCCAGCAGACACATTAGAGCGACTAGCGGGATGGGGTACGAGCAGTACTTC.

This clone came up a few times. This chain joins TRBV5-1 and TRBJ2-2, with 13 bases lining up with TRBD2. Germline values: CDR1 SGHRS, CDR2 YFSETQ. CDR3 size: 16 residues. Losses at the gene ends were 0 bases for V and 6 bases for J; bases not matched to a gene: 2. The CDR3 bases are TGCGCCAGCAGCTTGGAGACTAGCGGGAGGCCCGGGGAGCTGTTTTTT. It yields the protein CASSLETSGRPGELFF.

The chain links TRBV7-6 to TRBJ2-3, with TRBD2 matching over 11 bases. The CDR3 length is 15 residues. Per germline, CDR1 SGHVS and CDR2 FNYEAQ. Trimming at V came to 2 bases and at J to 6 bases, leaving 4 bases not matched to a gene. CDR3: CASSLLAGGHDTQYF. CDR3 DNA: TGTGCCAGCAGCTTATTAGCGGGAGGGCATGATACGCAGTATTTT.

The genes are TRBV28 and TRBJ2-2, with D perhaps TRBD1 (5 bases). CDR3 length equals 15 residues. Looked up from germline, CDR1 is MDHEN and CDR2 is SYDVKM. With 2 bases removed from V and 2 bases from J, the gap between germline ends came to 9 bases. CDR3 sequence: CASSLGHSNTGELFF. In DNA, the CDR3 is TGTGCCAGCAGTTTAGGACATTCTAACACCGGGGAGCTGTTTTTT. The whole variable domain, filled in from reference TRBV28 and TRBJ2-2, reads DVKVTQSSRYLVKRTGEKVFLECVQDMDHENMFWYRQDPGLGLRLIYFSYDVKMKEKGDIPEGYSVSREKKERFSLILESASTNQTSMYLCASSLGHSNTGELFFGEGSRLTVL.